Listed below are T cell receptor beta chains from one sample, sequenced in a study of shared clonotypes between healthy human individuals. TCRdb keeps only in-frame clones here, not all; method: immunoSEQ multiplex PCR. Of approximately 710,000 clones in the sample, about 92% were seen once. The sample consisted of memory CD8+ T cells from PBMCs. The receptors originated from a man aged 18 to 30 in good health. Some clones in this sample may be carry-over from other donors' samples. Each CDR3 is given with its conserved first and last residue. The D gene is left open where the match is weak. The listing skips clone size in some rows; elsewhere it reads once, few, many or a size class.

D	V	size	J	DNA	CDR3
NA	TRBV19	NA	TRBJ2-3	TGTGCCAGTAGTATTAGGGCAGATACGCAGTATTTT	CASSIRADTQYF
NA	TRBV6-5	NA	TRBJ2-7	TGTGCCAGCAAGGCGGAGGCAGGCTCCTACGAGCAGTACTTC	CASKAEAGSYEQYF
NA	TRBV10-2	NA	TRBJ2-1	TGCGCCAGCGGCGAATCCAAGATCTCCTACAATGAGCAGTTCTTC	CASGESKISYNEQFF
NA	TRBV9	NA	TRBJ2-3	TGTGCCAGCAGCGTAGGCGACACGGCGGATACGCAGTATTTT	CASSVGDTADTQYF
NA	TRBV13	NA	TRBJ1-5	TGTGCCAGCAGCATGAGACTGAGTGGGGATCAGCCCCAGCATTTT	CASSMRLSGDQPQHF
NA	TRBV5-1	NA	TRBJ2-7	TGCGCCAGCAGCTTGGTGCGCTCCTACGAGCAGTACTTC	CASSLVRSYEQYF
TRBD2	TRBV19	NA	TRBJ2-7	TGTGCCAGTAGTCCCCAACTAGCGGGTGGTTTCTACGAGCAGTACTTC	CASSPQLAGGFYEQYF
NA	TRBV15	NA	TRBJ2-4	TGTGCCACCAGTCCTCAAGGTAGCGGAACCAAAAACATTCAGTACTTC	CATSPQGSGTKNIQYF
NA	TRBV6-4	once	TRBJ2-3	TGTGCCAGCGCGGATCCGGCAGATACGCAGTATTTT	CASADPADTQYF
NA	TRBV27	NA	TRBJ2-1	TGTGCCAGCAGTTTAGCCGGCTCCTACAATGAGCAGTTCTTC	CASSLAGSYNEQFF
TRBD2	TRBV4-1	NA	TRBJ2-5	TGCGCCAGCAGCCGCCGCGGACTAGCTGGAGAGACCCAGTACTTC	CASSRRGLAGETQYF
NA	TRBV11-2	NA	TRBJ2-7	TGTGCCAGCAGCCCCCTCCTCGGGGCCTACGAGCAGTACTTC	CASSPLLGAYEQYF
NA	TRBV7-2	once	TRBJ2-5	TGTGCCAGCAGCTTCCCGGTCGGGGGAGATTTAGAGACCCAGTACTTC	CASSFPVGGDLETQYF
TRBD1	TRBV25-1	NA	TRBJ1-2	TGTGCCAGCAGTGAATGGCGGACAGGGGGCCCTTATGATGGCTACACCTTC	CASSEWRTGGPYDGYTF
NA	TRBV7-9	once	TRBJ2-1	TGTGCCAGCAGCTTAGGCTACAATGAGCAGTTCTTC	CASSLGYNEQFF
NA	TRBV9	once	TRBJ2-2	TGTGCCAGCAGCGTACACTTTGGCAAGGGCACCGGGGAGCTGTTTTTT	CASSVHFGKGTGELFF
NA	TRBV4-3	NA	TRBJ1-3	TGCGCCAGCAGCCAAGAAATCGCAGCCTCCGACACCATATATTTT	CASSQEIAASDTIYF
NA	TRBV29-1	NA	TRBJ2-1	TGCAGCGTTGAGACAGAGGGGCGCTATGAGCAGTTCTTC	CSVETEGRYEQFF
TRBD1	TRBV18	NA	TRBJ1-4	TGTGCCAGCTCACCGACAGGGAGCGGGGAGTATAATGAAAAACTGTTTTTT	CASSPTGSGEYNEKLFF
NA	TRBV15	NA	TRBJ1-5	TGTGCCACCAGCAGTGCAGGGGCTAGCAATCAGCCCCAGCATTTT	CATSSAGASNQPQHF
NA	TRBV9	NA	TRBJ2-7	TGTGCCAGCAGCGTAGGAATAAGACCCTACGAGCAGTACTTC	CASSVGIRPYEQYF
NA	TRBV18	NA	TRBJ2-4	TGTGCCAGCTCACCACGCAGGTTATTAGCCAAAAACATTCAGTACTTC	CASSPRRLLAKNIQYF
NA	TRBV27	NA	TRBJ2-1	TGTGCCAGCAGTTCCTCCCCCCCTCATAGGGAGCAGTTCTTC	CASSSSPPHREQFF
TRBD2	TRBV29-1	NA	TRBJ2-1	TGCAGCGTTGAAGGGACTTTAGCGGGACTCGGTTGGAATGAGCAGTTCTTC	CSVEGTLAGLGWNEQFF
NA	TRBV9	NA	TRBJ1-2	TGTGCCAGCAGCGTTGATGGCCGCGGGAGCCTCGGGTATGGCTACACCTTC	CASSVDGRGSLGYGYTF
TRBD1	TRBV27	NA	TRBJ2-7	TGTGCCAGCAGTCTGCGGACAGGGGGTGGCGAGCAGTACTTC	CASSLRTGGGEQYF
NA	TRBV9	NA	TRBJ1-5	TGTGCCAGCAGCGTAGGTATGGAGGTGAATCAGCCCCAGCATTTT	CASSVGMEVNQPQHF
NA	TRBV28	NA	TRBJ1-2	TGTGCCAGCAGTTTATCTCTTAACTATGGCTACACCTTC	CASSLSLNYGYTF
TRBD1	TRBV6-5	NA	TRBJ1-2	TGTGCCAGCAGTCCGACAGGGACTAACTATGGCTACACCTTC	CASSPTGTNYGYTF
TRBD2	TRBV11-2	NA	TRBJ2-7	TGTGCCAGCAGCTTACGGGGCGGGACTACCTACGAGCAGTACTTC	CASSLRGGTTYEQYF
NA	TRBV29-1	NA	TRBJ1-3	TGCAGCGTTGATCCGGGAATTGACACCATATATTTT	CSVDPGIDTIYF
TRBD1	TRBV6-5	once	TRBJ1-1	TGTGCCAGCAGTCCAGGGGGCTGGGCTGAAGCTTTCTTT	CASSPGGWAEAFF
NA	TRBV27	NA	TRBJ1-5	TGTGCCAGCAGTTTAGCCGCTATTAGCAATCAGCCCCAGCATTTT	CASSLAAISNQPQHF
TRBD1	TRBV6-5	NA	TRBJ2-2	TGTGCCAGCAGTCCAGGGGGCGCGCGGACCGGGGAGCTGTTTTTT	CASSPGGARTGELFF
TRBD1	TRBV5-1	NA	TRBJ2-2	TGCGCCAGCGGCCCCCGACAGGGGGCAGGGTTCGGGGAGCTGTTTTTT	CASGPRQGAGFGELFF
TRBD2	TRBV5-1	NA	TRBJ2-1	TGCGCCAGCAGACCTCCGACTAGCGGTTACAATGAGCAGTTCTTC	CASRPPTSGYNEQFF
NA	TRBV14	NA	TRBJ2-7	TGTGCCAGCAGCCAAGGGGGGGGCCCCTACGAGCAGTACTTC	CASSQGGGPYEQYF
NA	TRBV27	NA	TRBJ1-2	TGTGCCAGCAGTTTATTGCAGGGAGGGGGGGGCTACACCTTC	CASSLLQGGGGYTF
NA	TRBV30	NA	TRBJ1-1	TGTGCCTTCTTGTGGGTGAACACTGAAGCTTTCTTT	CAFLWVNTEAFF
TRBD1	TRBV6-5	once	TRBJ1-2	TGTGCCAGCAGGGACAGGGGGGATAACTATGGCTACACCTTC	CASRDRGDNYGYTF
NA	TRBV21-1	NA	TRBJ2-7	TGTGCCAGCATTCCCGACAGCCGGGCTAGGACTAACTACGAGCAGTACTTC	CASIPDSRARTNYEQYF
TRBD1	TRBV5-4	NA	TRBJ2-7	TGTGCCAGCAGCTTGGGGGACAGGGAGGTCTACGAGCAGTACTTC	CASSLGDREVYEQYF
NA	TRBV5-6	NA	TRBJ2-7	TGTGCCAGCAGCTTGGCATGGGGGGACGAGCAGTACTTC	CASSLAWGDEQYF
NA	TRBV5-6	NA	TRBJ1-2	TGTGTCAGCAGCTTGGTGAGGTCAGGGGCTGATGGCTACACCTTC	CVSSLVRSGADGYTF
NA	TRBV29-1	NA	TRBJ2-3	TGCAGCGTTGAGGGGTTATACGACGGTAGCACAGATACGCAGTATTTT	CSVEGLYDGSTDTQYF
TRBD2	TRBV9	NA	TRBJ2-3	TGTGCCAGCAGCGCCAGACTAGCGGGCGGCACAGATACGCAGTATTTT	CASSARLAGGTDTQYF
NA	TRBV10-2	NA	TRBJ2-7	TGCGCCAGCAGTGACCGGAACAGCTACGAGCAGTACTTC	CASSDRNSYEQYF
TRBD2	TRBV10-3	NA	TRBJ2-3	TGTGCCATCAGTGAGGGACTAGCGGGAGCCTCGGGCACAGATACGCAGTATTTT	CAISEGLAGASGTDTQYF